The 14 T cell receptor beta chains given below trace back to one sample, sequenced in a study of T cell changes during pregnancy in multiple sclerosis. Assay: immunoSEQ multiplex PCR; the TCRdb copy retains only in-frame clones and omits some. The sample has tens of thousands of clones; around 90% are singletons. The source was peripheral blood, collected in the second trimester of pregnancy. These receptors were collected from a female donor in good health, enrolled as a control in a pregnancy study.

The rearrangement joins TRBV5-8 to TRBJ2-1, with 9 bases aligning to TRBD2. The CDR3 is made up of 15 amino acids. CDR1 and CDR2 from the germline V gene are SGHTS and YDEGEE. The trim removed 1 base at V and 10 bases at J, leaving 9 bases unmatched. The CDR3 is CASSLSWRGGYEQFF. CDR3 nucleotides: TGTGCCAGCAGCTTGAGTTGGCGGGGGGGCTACGAGCAGTTCTTC.

The chain recombines TRBV9 with TRBJ2-2; TRBD1 is a possible D gene (5 bases). V lost 1 base, J lost 7 bases, and 8 bases lay in between. The CDR3 has 13 residues. Per the germline V gene, CDR1 is SGDLS and CDR2 is YYNGEE. The CDR3 region has the DNA TGTGCCAGCAGCGTACAGGGAAGCGGGGAGCTGTTTTTT. Translated, it gives CASSVQGSGELFF. Full variable domain (missing parts from reference TRBV9 and TRBJ2-2): DSGVTQTPKHLITATGQRVTLRCSPRSGDLSVYWYQQSLDQGLQFLIQYYNGEERAKGNILERFSAQQFPDLHSELNLSSLELGDSALYFCASSVQGSGELFFGEGSRLTVL.

The V gene is TRBV2, the J gene TRBJ2-2; D gene ambiguous. Trimming took off 6 bases at V and 6 bases at J, with 14 bases between the two ends. The CDR3 is 14 residues long. Germline V gene lookup returns CDR1 SNHLY and CDR2 FYNNEI. The CDR3 DNA follows: TGTGCCAGCAGGCAAAGCGACGGTCCCGGGGAGCTGTTTTTT. Encoded protein: CASRQSDGPGELFF. The whole variable domain, remainder taken from reference TRBV2 and TRBJ2-2, is EPEVTQTPSHQVTQMGQEVILRCVPISNHLYFYWYRQILGQKVEFLVSFYNNEISEKSEIFDDQFSVERPDGSNFTLKIRSTKLEDSAMYFCASRQSDGPGELFFGEGSRLTVL.

The chain has TRBV2 and TRBJ2-7; 10 nucleotides agree with TRBD2. The V and J ends lost 7 bases and 4 bases, in that order; junction bases with no gene match: 4. This CDR3 has 13 amino acids. The germline V gene has CDR1 SNHLY and CDR2 FYNNEI. The DNA for the CDR3 is TGTGCCAGCATTACTAGCGGGATGTACGAGCAGTACTTC. Amino acid sequence: CASITSGMYEQYF.

The genes are TRBV5-5 and TRBJ1-4, with TRBD1 identical over 7 bases. The CDR3 sequence is 14 residues long. Germline values: CDR1 SGHKS, CDR2 YYEKEE (reference sequence). J gave up 7 bases and V 4 bases, and 7 bases lay outside the gene matches. The CDR3 loop is CASSGDSRGEKLFF. DNA of the CDR3: TGTGCCAGCAGCGGGGACAGCCGAGGTGAAAAACTGTTTTTT.

This clone was seen just once. The rearrangement joins TRBV19 to TRBJ2-2; 10 bases are shared with TRBD2. There are 15 residues in the CDR3. Germline V lookup: CDR1 LNHDA, CDR2 SQIVND (reference sequence). V lost 3 bases to trimming and J lost 7 bases; unmatched junction nucleotides: 5. CDR3 nucleotide sequence: TGTGCCAGTAGTATTTTAGCGGGGGGCTTCGGGGAGCTGTTTTTT. Translating it yields CASSILAGGFGELFF.

This chain joins TRBV11-3 and TRBJ2-7; TRBD2 matches at 7 bases. After removal of 5 bases from V and 6 bases from J, the junction contained 10 bases not matched to a gene. Germline V gives CDR1 SGHNT, CDR2 YENEEA. The CDR3 is 14 residues long. In DNA, the CDR3 is TGTGCCAGCAGCCGCGGACTAGGATCCCCCGAGCAGTACTTC. It specifies CASSRGLGSPEQYF.

The V and J genes are TRBV9 and TRBJ1-6, with a possible D match to TRBD1 (5 bases). CDR1 and CDR2 from the germline V gene are SGDLS and YYNGEE. This CDR3 has 16 residues. V shed 0 bases and J shed 3 bases, with 10 bases lying between them. The CDR3 spells CASSVAGQGYNSPLHF. CDR3 DNA: TGTGCCAGCAGCGTAGCTGGCCAGGGCTATAATTCACCCCTCCACTTT.

V gene TRBV18 combines with J gene TRBJ2-7; the match to TRBD1 covers 10 bases. The CDR3 has 15 residues. After removal of 3 bases from V and 4 bases from J, the junction contained 6 bases not matched to a gene. Germline V gene sequence: CDR1 KGHSH, CDR2 LQKENI. CDR3 in amino acids: CASSPLGGQGYEQYF. The CDR3 DNA is TGTGCCAGCTCACCGCTGGGGGGACAGGGGTACGAGCAGTACTTC.

The chain employs TRBV5-4 and TRBJ2-7, with 12 bases that match TRBD1. Germline lookup yields CDR1 SGHNT and CDR2 YYREEE (reference sequence). The ends lost 4 bases at V and 3 bases at J; junction bases unmatched: 5. CDR3 size: 15 residues. In DNA form, the CDR3 reads TGTGCCAGCAGCAAGGGACAGGGGGCGAGCTACGAGCAGTACTTC. Amino acid sequence: CASSKGQGASYEQYF. The variable domain in full, with the rest retrieved from reference TRBV5-4 and TRBJ2-7, is ETGVTQSPTHLIKTRGQQVTLRCSSQSGHNTVSWYQQALGQGPQFIFQYYREEENGRGNFPPRFSGLQFPNYSSELNVNALELDDSALYLCASSKGQGASYEQYFGPGTRLTVT.

The chain carries TRBV11-2 and TRBJ1-2, with D perhaps matching TRBD1 (5 bases). The germline V gene has CDR1 SGHAT and CDR2 FQNNGV. V dropped 0 bases and J dropped 4 bases, with 18 bases sitting between them. There are 17 residues in the CDR3. CDR3 bases: TGTGCCAGCAGCTTAGAATCCACAATGACAGAGATCTATGGCTACACCTTC. Its protein is CASSLESTMTEIYGYTF.

Details on this clone: At one boundary the junction diverges from the germline segment, which might be a read error. The V and J genes are TRBV11-2 and TRBJ1-2; tentative D call: TRBD1 (5 bases). CDR1 is SGHAT and CDR2 is FQNNGV in the germline V gene. The CDR3 loop spans 15 amino acids. The CDR3 DNA is TGTGCCAACAGCTTAGGCGGGGCTTTTTCCCATGGCTACACCTTC. Translated, it gives CANSLGGAFSHGYTF.

The chain recombines TRBV7-9 with TRBJ1-2; 8 positions match TRBD1. Germline V gene lookup returns CDR1 SEHNR and CDR2 FQNEAQ (reference sequence). Trimming took 5 bases from V and 8 from J; bases not matched to a gene: 4. The CDR3 length is 12 residues. In nucleotides, the CDR3 is TGTGCCAGCAGCGAGGACAGGGAGGGCTACACCTTC. Residues: CASSEDREGYTF.

The chain joins TRBV29-1 to TRBJ1-1; weak D call: TRBD1 (5 bases). The V end was cut by 7 bases, the J end by 4 bases, with 13 bases between. This CDR3 region has 12 residues. Germline V gene data show CDR1 as SQVTM and CDR2 as ANQGSEA. This CDR3 reads CSAQPGVTEAFF. The CDR3 nucleotides read TGCAGCGCCCAGCCGGGGGTCACTGAAGCTTTCTTT. The variable domain in full, completed from reference TRBV29-1 and TRBJ1-1, reads SAVISQKPSRDICQRGTSLTIQCQVDSQVTMMFWYRQQPGQSLTLIATANQGSEATYESGFVIDKFPISRPNLTFSTLTVSNMSPEDSSIYLCSAQPGVTEAFFGQGTRLTVV.